This T cell receptor (beta chain) stems from a study of control samples from healthy donors and cancer patients. V was clipped by 5 bases and J by 8 bases, with 11 bases between them. The CDR3 has 12 amino acids. Method: immunoSEQ multiplex PCR; TCRdb's copy keeps in-frame clones and lacks some. In the table there are about 180,000 clones, approximately 92% of which are singletons. Material: blood. V gene TRBV12-3 or TRBV12-4 combines with J gene TRBJ2-3; D remains unclear. This TCR was recovered from a man aged 25 to 40 in good health. The CDR3: CASSPLWGTQYF. The CDR3 DNA sequence: TGTGCCAGCAGTCCCCTCTGGGGTACGCAGTATTTT.